The clone carrying this T cell receptor beta chain was observed a handful of times. This sample was taken from a study of Graves' ophthalmopathy and Graves' hyperthyroidism. The authors amplified TCR beta CDR3 regions from RNA transcripts. HTBI primers primed a first-round RT-PCR, and a second-round multiplex PCR followed. TCRdb reprocessed the multiplex PCR reads with MiXCR, giving one entry per CDR3 protein. Here the sample spans around 1,200,000 distinct CDR3 sequences, 35% to 40% being singletons. The germline gives CDR1 MNHEY, CDR2 SMNVEV (reference sequence). Trimming pared 3 bases from V and 13 bases from J, leaving 13 bases between. There are 13 residues in the CDR3.

Sequenced material: peripheral blood or thyroid tissue (not recorded which). The TCR sequence derives from an adult man with Graves' hyperthyroidism. The chain combines TRBV27 with TRBJ1-6; D call uncertain. CDR3 sequence (DNA): TGTGCCAGCAGTTTGGGAGCATCAGCGCCCCTCCACTTT. This sequence encodes CASSLGASAPLHF.